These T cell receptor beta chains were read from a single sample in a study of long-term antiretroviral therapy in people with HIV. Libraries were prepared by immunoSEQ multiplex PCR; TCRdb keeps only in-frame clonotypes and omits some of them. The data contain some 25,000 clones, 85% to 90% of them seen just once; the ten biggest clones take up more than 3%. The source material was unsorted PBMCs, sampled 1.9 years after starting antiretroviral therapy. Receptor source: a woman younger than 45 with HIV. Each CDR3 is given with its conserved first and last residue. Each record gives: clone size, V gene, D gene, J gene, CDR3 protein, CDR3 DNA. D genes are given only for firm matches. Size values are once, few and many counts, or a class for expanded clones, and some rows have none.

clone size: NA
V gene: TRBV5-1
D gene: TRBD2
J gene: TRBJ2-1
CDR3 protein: CASSFLAGAGNEQFF
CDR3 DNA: TGCGCCAGCAGCTTTCTAGCGGGGGCCGGGAATGAGCAGTTCTTC

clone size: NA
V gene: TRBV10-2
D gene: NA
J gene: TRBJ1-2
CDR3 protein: CASSDPGRNYGYTF
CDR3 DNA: TGCGCCAGCAGTGATCCGGGGCGCAACTATGGCTACACCTTC

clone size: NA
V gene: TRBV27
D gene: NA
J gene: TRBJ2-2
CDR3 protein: CASRPITGELFF
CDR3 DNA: TGTGCCAGCAGACCTATCACCGGGGAGCTGTTTTTT

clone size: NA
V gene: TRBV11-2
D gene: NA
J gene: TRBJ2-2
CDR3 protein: CASSLLRNTGELFF
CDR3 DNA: TGTGCCAGCAGCTTACTAAGGAACACCGGGGAGCTGTTTTTT

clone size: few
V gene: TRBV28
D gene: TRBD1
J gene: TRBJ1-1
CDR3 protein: CASSLDRGKAFF
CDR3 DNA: TGTGCCAGCAGTCTGGACAGGGGTAAAGCTTTCTTT

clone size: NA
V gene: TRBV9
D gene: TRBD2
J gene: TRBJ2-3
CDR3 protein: CASSAEDRSGGRGDTQYF
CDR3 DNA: TGTGCCAGCAGCGCAGAAGACCGGAGCGGGGGGAGGGGGGATACGCAGTATTTT

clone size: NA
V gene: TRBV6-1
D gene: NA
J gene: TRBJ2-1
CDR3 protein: CASRWDMSSYNEQFF
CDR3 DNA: TGTGCCAGCAGATGGGACATGAGCTCCTACAATGAGCAGTTCTTC

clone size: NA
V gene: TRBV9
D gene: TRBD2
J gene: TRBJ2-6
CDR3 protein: CASSVGGGRYSGANVLTF
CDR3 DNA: TGTGCCAGCAGCGTAGGGGGGGGACGTTACTCTGGGGCCAACGTCCTGACTTTC

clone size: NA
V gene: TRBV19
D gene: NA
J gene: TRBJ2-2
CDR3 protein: CASSMPQGRSTGELFF
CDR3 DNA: TGTGCCAGTAGTATGCCCCAGGGGCGAAGCACCGGGGAGCTGTTTTTT

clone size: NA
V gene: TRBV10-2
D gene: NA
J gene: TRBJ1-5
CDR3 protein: CASSDRGAQPQHF
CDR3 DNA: TGCGCCAGCAGTGATCGGGGTGCGCAGCCCCAGCATTTT